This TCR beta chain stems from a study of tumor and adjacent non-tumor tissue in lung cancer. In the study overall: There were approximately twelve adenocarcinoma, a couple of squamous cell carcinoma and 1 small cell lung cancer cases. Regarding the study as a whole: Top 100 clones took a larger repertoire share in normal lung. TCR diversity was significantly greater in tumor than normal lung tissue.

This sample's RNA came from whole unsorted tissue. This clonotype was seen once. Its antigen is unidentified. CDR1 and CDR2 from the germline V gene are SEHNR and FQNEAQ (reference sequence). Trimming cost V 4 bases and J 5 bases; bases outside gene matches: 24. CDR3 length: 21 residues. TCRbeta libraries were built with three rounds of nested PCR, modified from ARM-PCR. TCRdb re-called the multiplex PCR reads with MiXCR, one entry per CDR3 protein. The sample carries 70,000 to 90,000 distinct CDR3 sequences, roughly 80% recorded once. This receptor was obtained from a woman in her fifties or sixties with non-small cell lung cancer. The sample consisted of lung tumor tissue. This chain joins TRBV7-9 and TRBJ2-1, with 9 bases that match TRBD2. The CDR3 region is CASSWPSGLAIQRGKNNEQFF. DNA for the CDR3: TGTGCCAGCAGCTGGCCATCGGGACTAGCTATCCAAAGGGGGAAAAACAATGAGCAGTTCTTC.